This T cell receptor beta chain was sequenced during a study of early T cells in non-severe SARS-CoV-2 infection. As for the study in general: From unsorted whole blood, bulk RNA was sequenced, and the chains remained unpaired.

Each single cDNA molecule received a unique molecular identifier. In TCRdb, the 5' RACE reads were re-called with MiXCR into one record per CDR3 protein. The repertoire includes under 50,000 distinct CDR3 sequences, 5.6% of them detected once, and around 4.4% sits in the top ten. Per the germline V gene, CDR1 is SQVTM and CDR2 is ANQGSEA. The CDR3 loop spans 15 amino acids. V trimming: 4 bases; J trimming: 9 bases; junction bases outside the gene matches: 14. The sample holds a few counts of this clonotype. Material: whole blood. The chain carries TRBV29-1 and TRBJ2-1; 8 bases are shared with TRBD2. The TCR was taken from an adult who was a healthcare worker with PCR-confirmed SARS-CoV-2 infection or an uninfected control (not recorded which). DNA for the CDR3: TGCAGCGTTGCTCACGGACTAGCTCCAGTCCGTGAGCAGTTCTTC. This translates into CSVAHGLAPVREQFF.